This T cell receptor (beta chain) derives from a study of shared T cell receptors in the human thymus. Germline V gene data show CDR1 as SGHRS and CDR2 as YFSETQ. The CDR3 has 16 residues. With V trimmed by 0 bases and J by 1 base, 2 bases remained unmatched. The repertoire was sequenced with immunoSEQ multiplex PCR; TCRdb's copy has only in-frame clones and lacks some. The sample holds about 610,000 clones, 70% to 90% seen once. The sample was also reused in another study, on human thymus T cells. From that paper: The thymus was resected at corrective cardiac surgery. Thymic and blood repertoires seemed to favor certain V and J genes.

This TCR was recovered from a boy under two years old with a congenital heart defect. The chain recombines TRBV5-1 with TRBJ2-3; 10 nucleotides line up with TRBD2. Sequenced material: thymocytes. The CDR3 sequence: CASSLALAGGTDTQYF. The CDR3 region has the DNA TGCGCCAGCAGCTTGGCGCTAGCGGGGGGCACAGATACGCAGTATTTT.